These 17 T cell receptor beta chains share one sample of origin, sequenced in a study of T cell responses to AZD1222 COVID-19 vaccine. Clones were sequenced by immunoSEQ multiplex PCR, and TCRdb holds only the in-frame ones, with some missing. The table lists around 99,000 clones, about 88% of them singletons. Specimen: peripheral blood, collected on day 0 of AZD1222 vaccination. Receptors were obtained from an adult in good health.

This chain links TRBV6-5 with TRBJ2-3; possibly TRBD1 for D (5 bases). V was pared by 0 bases and J by 2 bases, with 9 bases between. This CDR3 region has 15 residues. Per germline, CDR1 MNHEY and CDR2 SVGAGI. The CDR3 region is CASSYSQGFTDTQYF. CDR3 in DNA: TGTGCCAGCAGTTACTCGCAGGGTTTCACAGATACGCAGTATTTT.

Only a few counts were recorded for this clone. The chain employs TRBV2 and TRBJ2-1; the match to TRBD1 covers 7 bases. CDR1 and CDR2 from the germline V gene are SNHLY and FYNNEI. The CDR3 spans 12 residues. Trimming took 6 bases from V and 7 from J; bases not matched to a gene: 3. The CDR3 region has the DNA TGTGCCAGCAGCGGGGACAGAAATGAGCAGTTCTTC. Its protein product is CASSGDRNEQFF.

The genes are TRBV5-1 and TRBJ2-1; D gene unclear. The germline V gene encodes CDR1 SGHRS and CDR2 YFSETQ. The CDR3 length is 17 residues. V was shortened by 0 bases and J by 2 bases, with 15 bases between the two germline ends. CDR3 DNA sequence: TGCGCCAGCAGCTTGGTATCCCTTGGGCGACCCTACAATGAGCAGTTCTTC. The encoded protein is CASSLVSLGRPYNEQFF.

The chain has TRBV6-5 and TRBJ2-7, with D tentatively TRBD2 (5 bases). With 7 bases removed from V and 7 bases from J, the gap between germline ends came to 14 bases. The germline gives CDR1 MNHEY, CDR2 SVGAGI. The CDR3 has 12 amino acids. The CDR3 here is CASTGTRREQYF. The CDR3 DNA follows: TGTGCCAGCACCGGTACACGGAGGGAGCAGTACTTC.

CDR3 in amino acids: CASSLDAYGYTF. In DNA, the CDR3 is TGTGCCAGCAGCTTAGACGCCTATGGCTACACCTTC. The chain is built from TRBV7-2 and TRBJ1-2; no clear D gene. The germline V gene has CDR1 SGHTA and CDR2 FQGNSA. CDR3 length: 12 residues. Trimming took 1 base from V and 4 from J, leaving 4 bases between them.

The chain recombines TRBV3-1 (or the pseudogene TRBV3-2) with TRBJ2-7, with 10 bases that match TRBD2. The CDR3 totals 16 residues. The germline gives CDR1 LGHDT, CDR2 YNNKEL (reference sequence). The J segment lost 2 bases and the V segment lost 6 bases, leaving 10 bases of the junction unmatched. The CDR3: CASRPKRAGGAYEQYV. The CDR3 DNA is TGTGCCAGCAGGCCCAAAAGAGCGGGAGGGGCCTACGAGCAGTACGTC.

The chain couples TRBV5-1 to TRBJ1-2, with 7 positions matching TRBD1. J was trimmed by 0 bases and V by 3 bases; bases with no gene match: 8. Germline V CDR1 and CDR2: SGHRS, YFSETQ. The CDR3 contains 16 residues. DNA of the CDR3: TGCGCCAGCAGCTCTTTTCCAAGGGGGCCTAACTATGGCTACACCTTC. The encoded protein is CASSSFPRGPNYGYTF. The whole variable domain, remainder taken from reference TRBV5-1 and TRBJ1-2, is KAGVTQTPRYLIKTRGQQVTLSCSPISGHRSVSWYQQTPGQGLQFLFEYFSETQRNKGNFPGRFSGRQFSNSRSEMNVSTLELGDSALYLCASSSFPRGPNYGYTFGSGTRLTVV.

The genes are TRBV13 and TRBJ1-2; 7 bases match TRBD1. The CDR3 runs 15 residues. Looked up from germline, CDR1 is PRHDT and CDR2 is FYEKMQ (reference sequence). J was trimmed by 4 bases and V by 1 base; bases with no gene match: 6. Here the CDR3 DNA reads TGTGCCAGCAGCTTAGTGAGCAGGGACAGCTATGGCTACACCTTC. Its protein product is CASSLVSRDSYGYTF. Full variable domain (missing parts from reference TRBV13 and TRBJ1-2): AAGVIQSPRHLIKEKRETATLKCYPIPRHDTVYWYQQGPGQDPQFLISFYEKMQSDKGSIPDRFSAQQFSDYHSELNMSSLELGDSALYFCASSLVSRDSYGYTFGSGTRLTVV.

The rearrangement links TRBV9 to TRBJ1-5; D not certain. Germline assignment: CDR1 SGDLS and CDR2 YYNGEE. V shed 4 bases and J shed 3 bases, with 14 bases lying between them. This CDR3 contains 15 residues. The CDR3 DNA reads TGTGCCAGCAGCCGTCACCCCGGGTTCAATCAGCCCCAGCATTTT. It encodes CASSRHPGFNQPQHF.

The rearrangement uses TRBV29-1 and TRBJ1-6, with TRBD1 matching over 8 bases. Germline V gene lookup returns CDR1 SQVTM and CDR2 ANQGSEA. Unmatched junction bases numbered 13, after V lost 5 bases and J lost 13 bases. The CDR3 extends over 14 amino acids. CDR3 sequence (DNA): TGCAGCGTTTTGAGGGGACAGGCCCTTGGGCCCCTCCACTTT. This sequence encodes CSVLRGQALGPLHF.

The chain combines TRBV24-1 with TRBJ1-1, with TRBD1 matching 11 bases. The CDR3 loop spans 14 amino acids. The germline V gene encodes CDR1 KGHDR and CDR2 SFDVKD. V lost 3 bases to trimming and J lost 6 bases; unmatched junction nucleotides: 2. The CDR3 here is CATSDGQGAPEAFF. For the CDR3, the DNA is TGTGCCACCAGTGATGGACAGGGGGCCCCTGAAGCTTTCTTT.

The gene calls are TRBV24-1 and TRBJ1-2; D not certain. This CDR3 has 13 residues. The ends were cut back, 9 bases at V and 7 bases at J, with 17 bases in the middle. Germline-derived CDR1 and CDR2 are KGHDR and SFDVKD. CDR3 DNA sequence: TGTGCCACCCGCGATGCTGGGCGGTCTGGCTACACCTTC. It specifies CATRDAGRSGYTF.

V gene TRBV6-5 combines with J gene TRBJ2-1; the D is unclear. The CDR3 consists of 15 residues. V dropped 0 bases and J dropped 14 bases, with 20 bases sitting between them. CDR1 and CDR2 from the germline V gene are MNHEY and SVGAGI. The CDR3: CASSYSVTHPIIEFF. In DNA form, the CDR3 reads TGTGCCAGCAGTTACTCTGTGACACACCCCATTATTGAGTTCTTC.

This chain links TRBV11-3 with TRBJ2-3; TRBD2 agrees at 7 bases. The CDR3 consists of 16 residues. With V trimmed by 6 bases and J by 3 bases, 12 bases remained unmatched. Germline V CDR1 and CDR2: SGHNT, YENEEA. CDR3 sequence (DNA): TGTGCCAGCAGTCTTTCGGGCGGGAGCGGTACAGATACGCAGTATTTT. Protein: CASSLSGGSGTDTQYF.

This clone was observed a few times. The chain carries TRBV6-1 and TRBJ1-2; a weak D match, TRBD1 (5 bases). Per the germline V gene, CDR1 is MNHNS and CDR2 is SASEGT. V was pared by 2 bases and J by 13 bases, with 11 bases between. The CDR3 totals 11 residues. The CDR3 nucleotides read TGTGCCAGCAGTGAATCGGGGGGAGGCACCTTC. Protein product: CASSESGGGTF.

The rearrangement joins TRBV19 to TRBJ1-1; tentative D call: TRBD1 (5 bases). CDR1 LNHDA and CDR2 SQIVND come from the germline V gene (reference sequence). CDR3 length equals 15 residues. The germline V and J ends were trimmed by 4 bases and 7 bases, with 19 bases remaining between them. The CDR3 region is CASSRQRLQTIEAFF. The CDR3 DNA is TGTGCCAGTAGTAGACAGAGACTGCAGACCATTGAAGCTTTCTTT. The entire variable domain, with the rest obtained from reference TRBV19 and TRBJ1-1, is as follows: DGGITQSPKYLFRKEGQNVTLSCEQNLNHDAMYWYRQDPGQGLRLIYYSQIVNDFQKGDIAEGYSVSREKKESFPLTVTSAQKNPTAFYLCASSRQRLQTIEAFFGQGTRLTVV.

A word on this clone: The sample contains more than one DNA sequence encoding this CDR3. V is TRBV5-1 and J is TRBJ2-1; D unresolved. V shed 0 bases and J shed 2 bases, with 6 bases lying between them. This CDR3 region has 14 residues. Germline V gene data show CDR1 as SGHRS and CDR2 as YFSETQ. The CDR3 DNA reads TGCGCCAGCAGCTTGGACGGCCCCTACAATGAGCAGTTCTTC. It codes for CASSLDGPYNEQFF.